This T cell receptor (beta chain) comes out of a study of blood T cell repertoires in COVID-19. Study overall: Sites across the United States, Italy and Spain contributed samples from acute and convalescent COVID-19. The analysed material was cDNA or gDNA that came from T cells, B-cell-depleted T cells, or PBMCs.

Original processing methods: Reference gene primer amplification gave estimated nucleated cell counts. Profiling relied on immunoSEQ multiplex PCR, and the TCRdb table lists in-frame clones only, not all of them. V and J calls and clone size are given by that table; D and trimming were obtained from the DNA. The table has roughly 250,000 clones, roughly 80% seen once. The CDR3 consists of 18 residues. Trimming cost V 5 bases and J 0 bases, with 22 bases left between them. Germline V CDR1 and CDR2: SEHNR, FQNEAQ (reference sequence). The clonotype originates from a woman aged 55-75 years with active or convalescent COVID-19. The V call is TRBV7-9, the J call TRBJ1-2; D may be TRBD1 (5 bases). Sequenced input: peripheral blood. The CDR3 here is CASSPLQWRGLANYGYTF. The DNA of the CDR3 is TGTGCCAGCAGCCCCCTCCAGTGGCGGGGGTTAGCTAACTATGGCTACACCTTC.